Listed below are T cell receptor beta chains from one sample, sequenced in a study of blood T cell repertoires in COVID-19. Clones were sequenced by immunoSEQ multiplex PCR, and TCRdb holds only the in-frame ones, with some missing. The sample has 300,000 to 450,000 clones; about 90% are singletons. The sequencing input was PBMCs or T cells enriched from blood (not recorded which). The receptors were gathered from a middle-aged man in a cohort exposed to, infected with or recovered from COVID-19 (not recorded which). Each CDR3 is given with its conserved first and last residue. D genes are given only for firm matches. Rows give clone size only sometimes, using once, few, many, or a class for an expanded clone.

CASSVVTVSGNTIYF | TGTGCCAGCAGTGTGGTAACGGTCTCTGGAAACACCATATATTTT | TRBJ1-3 | TRBV28 | few | -
CASSHRGSHEQYF | TGTGCCAGCAGCCACAGGGGTTCGCACGAGCAGTACTTC | TRBJ2-7 | TRBV3-1/TRBV3-2 | - | -
CASNHGTGRGEQFF | TGTGCCAGCAACCACGGGACAGGGAGGGGTGAGCAGTTCTTC | TRBJ2-1 | TRBV3-1/TRBV3-2 | - | TRBD1
CASSPNSGRNGRNEQFF | TGTGCCAGCAGTCCCAATAGCGGGAGGAACGGTCGGAATGAGCAGTTCTTC | TRBJ2-1 | TRBV6-6 | few | TRBD2
CASSQAGAGDTEAFF | TGCGCCAGCAGCCAAGCAGGGGCCGGCGACACTGAAGCTTTCTTT | TRBJ1-1 | TRBV4-1 | - | -
CASSPQPSGNTGELFF | TGTGCCAGCTCACCACAGCCCAGCGGTAACACCGGGGAGCTGTTTTTT | TRBJ2-2 | TRBV18 | - | -
CASRRKGAGVDTGELFF | TGTGCCAGCAGAAGAAAGGGGGCAGGCGTTGACACCGGGGAGCTGTTTTTT | TRBJ2-2 | TRBV27 | - | TRBD1
CASSEVYGQGRTNEKLFF | TGTGCCAGCAGTGAAGTCTATGGACAGGGTAGAACTAATGAAAAACTGTTTTTT | TRBJ1-4 | TRBV2 | - | TRBD1
CASSAPGSTGYEQYF | TGTGCCAGCAGTGCCCCGGGTTCCACGGGCTACGAGCAGTACTTC | TRBJ2-7 | TRBV28 | - | -
CAISESFGGEGYEQYF | TGTGCCATCAGTGAGTCTTTCGGGGGTGAGGGCTACGAGCAGTACTTC | TRBJ2-7 | TRBV10-3 | once | -
CASTPSGGYGEQYF | TGTGCCAGTACCCCCAGCGGGGGATACGGCGAGCAGTACTTC | TRBJ2-7 | TRBV19 | - | TRBD2
CASSLEDRGTYGYTF | TGTGCCAGCAGCTTAGAGGACAGGGGGACTTATGGCTACACCTTC | TRBJ1-2 | TRBV11-2 | - | TRBD1
CASSQVTTGNTEAFF | TGCGCCAGCAGCCAAGTGACGACGGGGAACACTGAAGCTTTCTTT | TRBJ1-1 | TRBV4-1 | many | -
CASSQAGTRATNSPLHF | TGTGCCAGCAGCCAAGCCGGGACAAGGGCTACTAATTCACCCCTCCACTTT | TRBJ1-6 | TRBV3-1/TRBV3-2 | once | -
CASSPIGGPYEQYF | TGTGCCAGCAGCCCCATTGGCGGCCCCTACGAGCAGTACTTC | TRBJ2-7 | TRBV7-9 | - | -
CASSLDVAGSGEQFF | TGTGCCAGCAGTCTCGATGTCGCCGGTTCAGGTGAGCAGTTCTTC | TRBJ2-1 | TRBV27 | - | -
CSARGTGDQPQHF | TGCAGCGCCCGGGGGACAGGGGATCAGCCCCAGCATTTT | TRBJ1-5 | TRBV29-1 | - | TRBD1
CASRPQGNNQPQHF | TGTGCCAGCAGACCTCAGGGGAACAATCAGCCCCAGCATTTT | TRBJ1-5 | TRBV25-1 | - | -
CASSSHREYTGELFF | TGTGCCAGCAGCTCCCACCGGGAGTACACCGGGGAGCTGTTTTTT | TRBJ2-2 | TRBV9 | - | -
CASSTPTSGSNEQFF | TGTGCCAGCTCTACTCCGACTAGCGGGAGCAATGAGCAGTTCTTC | TRBJ2-1 | TRBV18 | few | TRBD2
CASGYRDLSYNEQFF | TGTGCCAGCGGATACCGGGACTTGTCCTACAATGAGCAGTTCTTC | TRBJ2-1 | TRBV11-1 | - | -
CASSRLTGDQPQHF | TGTGCCAGCAGTAGACTCACAGGGGATCAGCCCCAGCATTTT | TRBJ1-5 | TRBV28 | - | TRBD1
CSASPRLASYEQYF | TGCAGTGCTAGTCCGCGACTAGCCTCCTACGAGCAGTACTTC | TRBJ2-7 | TRBV20-1 | - | TRBD2
CASSGTDYYGYTF | TGTGCCAGCTCAGGGACAGACTATTATGGCTACACCTTC | TRBJ1-2 | TRBV18 | - | TRBD1
CASSSGQGAGDTQYF | TGCGCCAGCAGCTCTGGACAGGGGGCGGGGGATACGCAGTATTTT | TRBJ2-3 | TRBV5-1 | - | TRBD1
CAWSVGTNTEAFF | TGTGCCTGGAGTGTAGGGACTAACACTGAAGCTTTCTTT | TRBJ1-1 | TRBV30 | - | -
CASSFRGEAEAFF | TGTGCCAGCAGTTTCAGGGGGGAAGCTGAAGCTTTCTTT | TRBJ1-1 | TRBV27 | - | TRBD1
CASSFGLAGVDEQYF | TGTGCCAGCAGCTTTGGACTAGCGGGAGTCGACGAGCAGTACTTC | TRBJ2-7 | TRBV7-8 | - | TRBD2
CASSQEERLAVYEQYF | TGCGCCAGCAGCCAAGAAGAAAGACTAGCGGTTTACGAGCAGTACTTC | TRBJ2-7 | TRBV4-1 | - | TRBD2
CASGKTRVDEQFF | TGTGCCAGTGGTAAGACCAGGGTCGATGAGCAGTTCTTC | TRBJ2-1 | TRBV12-5 | - | -
CATSDPGGGNEQFF | TGTGCCACCAGTGATCCCGGGGGGGGCAATGAGCAGTTCTTC | TRBJ2-1 | TRBV24-1 | - | TRBD2
CASSDSGRRPDTQYF | TGTGCCAGTAGTGATAGCGGGAGGAGACCAGATACGCAGTATTTT | TRBJ2-3 | TRBV19 | - | TRBD2
CASSQDRGRRTGELFF | TGCGCCAGCAGCCAAGACAGGGGGCGCAGGACCGGGGAGCTGTTTTTT | TRBJ2-2 | TRBV4-1 | - | TRBD1
CASSTGTSYNSPLHF | TGTGCCAGTAGTACCGGGACAAGCTATAATTCACCCCTCCACTTT | TRBJ1-6 | TRBV19 | - | -
CAIGGGGGIYEQYF | TGTGCCATTGGTGGAGGGGGGGGAATCTACGAGCAGTACTTC | TRBJ2-7 | TRBV10-3 | once | -
CASSDRGQETQYF | TGTGCCAGCAGTGATCGCGGACAAGAGACCCAGTACTTC | TRBJ2-5 | TRBV6-1 | few | -
CASSSTLYGYTF | TGTGCCAGCAGCTCGACTCTCTATGGCTACACCTTC | TRBJ1-2 | TRBV5-6 | - | -
CASSPRTGELFF | TGTGCCAGCAGCCCCCGCACCGGGGAGCTGTTTTTT | TRBJ2-2 | TRBV28 | - | -
CSVYSGSDEKLFF | TGCAGCGTGTACAGTGGATCGGATGAAAAACTGTTTTTT | TRBJ1-4 | TRBV29-1 | - | -
CASSPDRGGDTQYF | TGTGCCAGCTCACCCGACCGGGGTGGGGATACGCAGTATTTT | TRBJ2-3 | TRBV18 | - | -
CASSRDYTDTQYF | TGTGCCAGCTCACGGGACTACACAGATACGCAGTATTTT | TRBJ2-3 | TRBV18 | - | TRBD2
CASSFDRGEETQYF | TGCGCCAGCAGCTTCGACAGGGGGGAAGAGACCCAGTACTTC | TRBJ2-5 | TRBV5-1 | - | TRBD1
CASSLEGNVQPQHF | TGTGCCAGCAGCTTAGAGGGGAACGTTCAGCCCCAGCATTTT | TRBJ1-5 | TRBV7-2 | - | -
CASSLAPGTDTQYF | TGCGCCAGCAGCTTGGCCCCTGGCACAGATACGCAGTATTTT | TRBJ2-3 | TRBV5-1 | - | -
CASSLALAGGNEQFF | TGCGCCAGCAGCTTGGCCCTAGCGGGAGGCAATGAGCAGTTCTTC | TRBJ2-1 | TRBV5-1 | - | TRBD2
CASSPSRGKIDRGKDTEAFF | TGTGCCAGCTCACCAAGTCGTGGAAAAATCGACAGGGGGAAGGACACTGAAGCTTTCTTT | TRBJ1-1 | TRBV18 | - | TRBD1
CASSFRAGPNTEAFF | TGTGCCAGCAGCTTCCGGGCGGGACCGAACACTGAAGCTTTCTTT | TRBJ1-1 | TRBV5-4 | - | -
CASSTSGTYEQYF | TGTGCCAGCAGTACTAGCGGAACCTACGAGCAGTACTTC | TRBJ2-7 | TRBV25-1 | once | TRBD2
CASSQAGGRSGELFF | TGTGCCAGCAGCCAAGCGGGAGGGAGAAGCGGGGAGCTGTTTTTT | TRBJ2-2 | TRBV3-1/TRBV3-2 | - | TRBD2
CASLAGGAKNIQYF | TGTGCCAGTTTGGCAGGGGGCGCCAAAAACATTCAGTACTTC | TRBJ2-4 | TRBV19 | - | TRBD1
CASSLPGGSYGYTF | TGTGCCAGCAGCTTGCCGGGTGGGTCCTATGGCTACACCTTC | TRBJ1-2 | TRBV5-6 | - | -
CSARTGREAFF | TGCAGTGCTAGGACGGGGAGAGAAGCTTTCTTT | TRBJ1-1 | TRBV20-1 | - | -
CASSSGQANTEAFF | TGTGCCAGTAGTAGCGGACAAGCTAACACTGAAGCTTTCTTT | TRBJ1-1 | TRBV19 | - | -
CASSVGTGLSGANVLTF | TGCGCCAGCAGTGTTGGGACAGGGCTCTCTGGGGCCAACGTCCTGACTTTC | TRBJ2-6 | TRBV10-1 | - | TRBD1
CASSESWAGGYTF | TGCGCCAGCAGTGAGTCCTGGGCCGGTGGCTACACCTTC | TRBJ1-2 | TRBV10-2 | - | -
CASSQPSDREAFF | TGCGCCAGCAGCCAGCCTTCAGACAGGGAAGCTTTCTTT | TRBJ1-1 | TRBV4-1 | - | -
CASSLQYGGEAFF | TGTGCCAGCAGCTTACAATACGGGGGGGAAGCTTTCTTT | TRBJ1-1 | TRBV11-3 | - | -
CSASSGLSTDTQYF | TGCAGTGCTAGTAGCGGGCTTAGCACAGATACGCAGTATTTT | TRBJ2-3 | TRBV20-1 | - | TRBD2